The 27 T cell receptor beta chains given below trace back to one sample, sequenced in a study of blood T cells in healthy people across ages. A second PCR of about 6 to 12 cycles used a sample-barcoded 5' primer and a J-beta primer mix. One entry per CDR3 protein, called by TCRdb with MiXCR from the 5' RACE reads. The sample includes 1.5 million to 2 million distinct CDR3 sequences, 30% to 40% seen only once; the top ten take over 9%. What was sequenced was blood. These receptors came from a woman in her twenties or thirties in good health.

The rearrangement uses TRBV5-1 and TRBJ2-5; possible D gene TRBD1, 5 bases. Germline V gene lookup returns CDR1 SGHRS and CDR2 YFSETQ. CDR3 size: 16 residues. The germline V and J ends were trimmed by 4 bases and 2 bases, with 18 bases remaining between them. CDR3 nucleotides: TGCGCCAGCAGCACCACCCGGACAAGATCGCAAGAGACCCAGTACTTC. Translation gives CASSTTRTRSQETQYF.

The chain has TRBV7-9 and TRBJ2-3; 7 nucleotides match TRBD2. The ends lost 1 base at V and 1 base at J; junction bases unmatched: 11. The CDR3 has 18 residues. From germline, CDR1 is SEHNR and CDR2 FQNEAQ (reference sequence). CDR3 nucleotide sequence: TGTGCCAGCAGCTTAGGGACTAGACGGCCCCCCGGCACAGATACGCAGTATTTT. Its translation: CASSLGTRRPPGTDTQYF. The variable domain in full, with the rest retrieved from reference TRBV7-9 and TRBJ2-3, is DTGVSQNPRHKITKRGQNVTFRCDPISEHNRLYWYRQTLGQGPEFLTYFQNEAQLEKSRLLSDRFSAERPKGSFSTLEIQRTEQGDSAMYLCASSLGTRRPPGTDTQYFGPGTRLTVL.

The CDR3 spells CSARDLGRGEAGDEQYF. The CDR3 DNA reads TGCAGTGCTAGAGATTTGGGACGAGGGGAGGCCGGCGACGAGCAGTACTTC. The V gene is TRBV20-1, the J gene TRBJ2-7; the D gene is possibly TRBD2 (6 bases). CDR1 is DFQATT, CDR2 SNEGSKA, per germline (reference sequence). This CDR3 region has 17 residues. Trimming cost V 0 bases and J 5 bases, with 23 bases left between them.

This clonotype occurred a few times. This chain connects TRBV5-1 to TRBJ2-7, with D uncertain. The CDR3 is 14 residues long. Trimming pared 0 bases from V and 5 bases from J, leaving 12 bases between. Germline V gene lookup returns CDR1 SGHRS and CDR2 YFSETQ. This CDR3 reads CASSLGQVGHEQYF. The CDR3 nucleotides read TGCGCCAGCAGCTTGGGTCAGGTTGGCCACGAGCAGTACTTC. Full variable domain (remainder filled in from reference TRBV5-1 and TRBJ2-7): KAGVTQTPRYLIKTRGQQVTLSCSPISGHRSVSWYQQTPGQGLQFLFEYFSETQRNKGNFPGRFSGRQFSNSRSEMNVSTLELGDSALYLCASSLGQVGHEQYFGPGTRLTVT.

This rearrangement joins TRBV12-3 or TRBV12-4 to TRBJ2-1; maybe TRBD2 (6 bases). CDR3 length equals 15 residues. V lost 3 bases to trimming and J lost 6 bases, with 15 bases between them. The DNA for the CDR3 is TGTGCCAGCAGTTTCCGGGACTTGGACCGCAATGAGCAGTTCTTC. The encoded protein is CASSFRDLDRNEQFF.

This clonotype has more than one count but fewer than ten. The V gene is TRBV7-2, the J gene TRBJ2-4; perhaps D is TRBD1 or TRBD2 (6 bases each). The V end lost 2 bases, the J end lost 7 bases, and 15 bases lay between the germline ends. Germline values: CDR1 SGHTA, CDR2 FQGNSA. This CDR3 has 15 residues. The CDR3 sequence is CASSLTGLRGNIQYF. The CDR3 DNA follows: TGTGCCAGCAGCTTAACAGGGCTCCGGGGGAACATTCAGTACTTC.

This sequence joins TRBV19 and TRBJ2-7; the match to TRBD2 covers 9 bases. The germline V gene has CDR1 LNHDA and CDR2 SQIVND (reference sequence). The CDR3 runs 14 residues. With 3 bases clipped from V and 6 bases from J, the junction kept 6 bases outside the gene matches. The DNA for the CDR3 is TGTGCCAGTAGTATCGCGGGAGGGGGGAGCGAGCAGTACTTC. This gives the protein CASSIAGGGSEQYF.

This clonotype was found many times. The chain employs TRBV5-1 and TRBJ2-3; 14 bases map to TRBD2. Germline-derived CDR1 and CDR2 are SGHRS and YFSETQ. This CDR3 is 17 amino acids long. With 4 bases clipped from V and 5 bases from J, the junction kept 9 bases outside the gene matches. Here the CDR3 DNA reads TGCGCCAGCAGCACAGGACTAGCGGGAGGTCTGGGAGATACGCAGTATTTT. This translates into CASSTGLAGGLGDTQYF.

The J gene is TRBJ2-7, the V gene TRBV5-1; perhaps TRBD1 as D (5 bases). CDR1 is SGHRS and CDR2 is YFSETQ in the germline V gene. The CDR3 is 13 amino acids. The ends were cut back, 1 base at V and 3 bases at J, with 8 bases in the middle. This CDR3 reads CASSLLQDYEQYF. The CDR3 DNA is TGCGCCAGCAGCTTGCTACAGGACTACGAGCAGTACTTC.

This clonotype has just a few counts. The chain couples TRBV20-1 to TRBJ1-6; TRBD1 might be the D (5 bases). CDR3 length equals 14 residues. The V gene lost 5 bases and the J gene lost 6 bases, with 14 bases spanning the gap. CDR1 and CDR2 (germline): DFQATT, SNEGSKA (reference sequence). CDR3 nucleotides: TGCAGTGCTGGGTCGGGCGGGGGTAATTCACCCCTCCACTTT. It translates to CSAGSGGGNSPLHF.

For this clonotype: Since a much larger clone is just one base distant, this may be a read error. The genes are TRBV5-5 and TRBJ2-3; 7 positions agree with TRBD1. The CDR3 has 14 residues. Germline assignment: CDR1 SGHKS and CDR2 YYEKEE (reference sequence). The CDR3 sequence: CAGSSGTATDTQYF. The CDR3 coding sequence is TGTGCCGGCAGTTCCGGGACAGCCACAGATACGCAGTATTTT. Full variable domain (remainder filled in from reference TRBV5-5 and TRBJ2-3): DAGVTQSPTHLIKTRGQQVTLRCSPISGHKSVSWYQQVLGQGPQFIFQYYEKEERGRGNFPDRFSARQFPNYSSELNVNALLLGDSALYLCAGSSGTATDTQYFGPGTRLTVL.

This sequence joins TRBV9 and TRBJ2-3, with 7 bases lining up with TRBD2. The CDR3 sequence is 15 residues long. CDR1 and CDR2 (germline): SGDLS, YYNGEE. Losses at the gene ends were 3 bases for V and 1 base for J; bases not matched to a gene: 5. Written as DNA, the CDR3 is TGTGCCAGCAGCGCGTGGGCGGGAGGCACAGATACGCAGTATTTT. Its translation is CASSAWAGGTDTQYF. Full variable domain (missing parts from reference TRBV9 and TRBJ2-3): DSGVTQTPKHLITATGQRVTLRCSPRSGDLSVYWYQQSLDQGLQFLIQYYNGEERAKGNILERFSAQQFPDLHSELNLSSLELGDSALYFCASSAWAGGTDTQYFGPGTRLTVL.

This clonotype occurred a few times. This chain's CDR3 is CASRPGQGLWQPQHF. The CDR3 DNA reads as TGTGCCAGCAGACCCGGACAGGGCTTGTGGCAGCCCCAGCATTTT. The chain recombines TRBV6-2 or TRBV6-3 with TRBJ1-5, with 8 bases lining up with TRBD1. This CDR3 is built from 15 residues. Germline V gene data show CDR1 as MNHEY and CDR2 as SVGEGT. Unmatched junction bases numbered 11, after V lost 6 bases and J lost 7 bases.

This clonotype occurred a few times. This chain joins TRBV19 and TRBJ2-1, with D maybe TRBD1 (5 bases). The CDR3 runs 16 residues. In germline, CDR1 is LNHDA, CDR2 SQIVND (reference sequence). Deletions cut 2 bases from V and 6 bases from J, with 17 bases between. The CDR3 is CASSIRLTDTLNEQFF. DNA for the CDR3: TGTGCCAGTAGTATAAGGTTGACAGACACTCTCAATGAGCAGTTCTTC.

The chain has TRBV20-1 and TRBJ2-3; 8 bases fit TRBD2. Losses at the gene ends were 3 bases for V and 2 bases for J; bases not matched to a gene: 7. This CDR3 is built from 15 residues. Germline V CDR1 and CDR2: DFQATT, SNEGSKA (reference sequence). The CDR3 bases are TGCAGTGCTAGGGTCTCTAGCGGGTACACAGATACGCAGTATTTT. Amino acids: CSARVSSGYTDTQYF.

The DNA for the CDR3 is TGTGCCAGCAGCTTAGCGGAATTTCTGGGGGGCGAAGCTTTCTTT. This codes for CASSLAEFLGGEAFF. This chain uses TRBV7-9 with TRBJ1-1; D possibly corresponds to TRBD1 (6 bases). This CDR3 is 15 amino acids long. Germline CDR1 reads SEHNR; CDR2 reads FQNEAQ (reference sequence). V was clipped by 0 bases and J by 8 bases, with 16 bases between them.

The chain joins TRBV6-6 to TRBJ2-1; the match to TRBD2 covers 10 bases. Germline assignment: CDR1 MNHNY and CDR2 SVGAGI (reference sequence). V dropped 5 bases and J dropped 6; count of bases not matched to a gene: 7. The CDR3 contains 15 residues. The CDR3 sequence: CASSGPSGRINEQFF. The CDR3 bases are TGTGCCAGCAGTGGTCCTAGCGGGAGAATCAATGAGCAGTTCTTC.

The chain couples TRBV12-3 or TRBV12-4 to TRBJ2-7; D is unclear. Trimming left V 4 bases short and J 0 bases short, with 13 bases between. This CDR3 has 15 residues. DNA for the CDR3: TGTGCCAGCAGTTCCACTAACGTGGGCTCCTACGAGCAGTACTTC. Amino acids: CASSSTNVGSYEQYF.

This clonotype was seen at least ten times. The chain combines TRBV5-1 with TRBJ2-1; 11 bases fit TRBD2. Germline lookup yields CDR1 SGHRS and CDR2 YFSETQ. V was clipped by 3 bases and J by 4 bases; unmatched bases: 6. This CDR3 region has 16 residues. The chain's CDR3 is CASSWTTSGEYNEQFF. CDR3 bases: TGCGCCAGCAGCTGGACGACTAGCGGGGAATACAATGAGCAGTTCTTC.

This chain uses TRBV20-1 with TRBJ1-1; perhaps TRBD1 as D (6 bases). Germline CDR1 and CDR2: DFQATT and SNEGSKA (reference sequence). The length of the CDR3 is 15 residues. The V gene lost 4 bases and the J gene lost 1 base, with 16 bases spanning the gap. CDR3 nucleotide sequence: TGCAGTGCTAAGGAGACAGGCACACCGAACACTGAAGCTTTCTTT. This sequence encodes CSAKETGTPNTEAFF.

V gene TRBV11-2 combines with J gene TRBJ2-5; the D is unclear. Trimming took off 0 bases at V and 5 bases at J, with 10 bases between the two ends. The CDR3 extends over 14 amino acids. Germline V gives CDR1 SGHAT, CDR2 FQNNGV. CDR3 sequence (DNA): TGTGCCAGCAGCTTAGATTTTGGCTGGGAGACCCAGTACTTC. Protein product: CASSLDFGWETQYF.

The J gene is TRBJ2-3, the V gene TRBV12-3 or TRBV12-4; D ambiguous. This CDR3 comprises 16 residues. V lost 2 bases, J lost 5 bases, and 17 bases lay in between. The CDR3 DNA follows: TGTGCCAGCAGTTTATCGGGCCCCGACGCCAGAGATACGCAGTATTTT. Translation: CASSLSGPDARDTQYF.

The V call is TRBV27, the J call TRBJ1-2, with D perhaps matching TRBD1 (5 bases). This CDR3 contains 15 residues. Germline assignment: CDR1 MNHEY and CDR2 SMNVEV (reference sequence). V dropped 6 bases and J dropped 1 base, with 15 bases sitting between them. CDR3 in DNA: TGTGCCAGCAGGTCCCTCGGGGACCTTAACTATGGCTACACCTTC. It specifies CASRSLGDLNYGYTF.

As concerns this clonotype: An end of the junction differs from the germline gene, which may be a read error. V and J are TRBV5-1 and TRBJ2-1, with no clear D. Germline CDR1 SGHRS, CDR2 YFSETQ. The CDR3 consists of 15 residues. The CDR3 here is CASNPGVTAPNGQFF. CDR3 in DNA: TGCGCCAGCAACCCTGGGGTAACGGCGCCGAATGGGCAGTTCTTC. The whole variable domain, filled in from reference TRBV5-1 and TRBJ2-1, reads KAGVTQTPRYLIKTRGQQVTLSCSPISGHRSVSWYQQTPGQGLQFLFEYFSETQRNKGNFPGRFSGRQFSNSRSEMNVSTLELGDSALYLCASNPGVTAPNGQFFGPGTRLTVL.

The chain uses TRBV12-3 or TRBV12-4 and TRBJ2-3; D not certain. CDR3 length: 15 amino acids. Trimming removed 5 bases from V and 2 bases from J, with 14 bases in between. CDR3 sequence reads: CASSVRHRYTDTQYF. The CDR3 DNA is TGTGCCAGCAGTGTTAGACACAGATACACAGATACGCAGTATTTT.

The gene calls are TRBV12-3 or TRBV12-4 and TRBJ2-3, with D hard to call. The V and J ends lost 1 base and 3 bases respectively, with 5 bases between them. The CDR3 is 13 amino acids. Written as DNA, the CDR3 is TGTGCCAGCAGTTTAGAGGCGACAGATACGCAGTATTTT. Protein product: CASSLEATDTQYF.

This clonotype was counted a single time. The chain links TRBV11-1 to TRBJ2-2, with TRBD1 matching 7 bases. V was pared by 7 bases and J by 7 bases, with 6 bases of the junction left unmatched. Germline V lookup: CDR1 SGHAT, CDR2 FQDESV (reference sequence). The CDR3 runs to 13 residues. The CDR3 protein is CASTNSGGGELFF. The CDR3 DNA sequence: TGTGCCAGCACCAATTCAGGGGGCGGGGAGCTGTTTTTT.